This TCR beta chain was sequenced in a study of T-cell reconstitution after alpha-beta-depleted transplantation in children. Findings of the study overall: The origin of alpha-beta T cells about two months after transplant was reportedly several hundred expanded graft clones. One year after transplant, T-cell counts and diversity came mostly from newly produced T cells. Diversity of TCRbeta at day 60 was high in some patients, arising from surviving recipient T cells and thymic progenitors.

This clonotype has at least ten counts. Its antigen is not identified. It was with unique molecular identifiers that the TCRbeta library was prepared. TCRdb fed the PCR reads into MiXCR, producing one record per CDR3 protein. The sample holds about 300,000 distinct CDR3 sequences, nearly 8% seen once. The germline V gene has CDR1 MNHEY and CDR2 SVGAGI. V was shortened by 1 base and J by 8 bases, with 11 bases between the two germline ends. The CDR3 length is 13 residues. The source was peripheral blood, collected 360 days after TCRalphabeta/CD19-depleted stem cell transplant. The V gene is TRBV6-5, the J gene TRBJ1-1; TRBD1 might be the D (5 bases). This sequence was found in a female patient aged 2-15 years who had a stem cell transplant for Fanconi anemia, so the T cells may come from the graft donor. The CDR3 coding sequence is TGTGCCAGCAGTTACTACCCCCGGGGCGAAGCTTTCTTT. It encodes CASSYYPRGEAFF.